Below, one T cell receptor (beta chain) is given with its context. The data derive from a study of blood T cell repertoires in COVID-19. Some clones are missing from TCRdb's copy, which holds only in-frame ones; the method was immunoSEQ multiplex PCR. Here the sample spans about 32,000 clones, about 92% being singletons. This receptor was identified in a male donor with active COVID-19. The specimen was peripheral blood.

This CDR3 is CASSSRTGQGNYGYTF. CDR3 DNA sequence: TGTGCCAGCAGTTCAAGGACAGGGCAGGGAAACTATGGCTACACCTTC. The rearrangement links TRBV6-5 to TRBJ1-2; 8 bases are shared with TRBD1. The V gene's germline CDR1 is MNHEY and CDR2 SVGAGI. CDR3 length: 16 residues. J was trimmed by 2 bases and V by 4 bases; bases with no gene match: 9.